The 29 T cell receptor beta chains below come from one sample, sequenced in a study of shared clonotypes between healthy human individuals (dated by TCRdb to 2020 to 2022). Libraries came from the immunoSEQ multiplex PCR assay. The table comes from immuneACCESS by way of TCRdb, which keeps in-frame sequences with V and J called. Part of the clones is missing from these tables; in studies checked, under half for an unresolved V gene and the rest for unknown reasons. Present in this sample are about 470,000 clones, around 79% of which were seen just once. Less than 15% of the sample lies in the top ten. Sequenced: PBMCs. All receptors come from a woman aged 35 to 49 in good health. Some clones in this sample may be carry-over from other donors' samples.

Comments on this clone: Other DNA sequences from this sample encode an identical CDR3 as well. The CDR3 sequence is CASTSNSYEQYF. The CDR3 bases are TGTGCCAGCACCTCAAACTCCTACGAGCAGTACTTC. The chain combines TRBV28 with TRBJ2-7; D unresolved. The CDR3 is made up of 12 amino acids. Germline V gene lookup returns CDR1 MDHEN and CDR2 SYDVKM. The V and J ends lost 7 bases and 0 bases respectively, with 7 bases between them.

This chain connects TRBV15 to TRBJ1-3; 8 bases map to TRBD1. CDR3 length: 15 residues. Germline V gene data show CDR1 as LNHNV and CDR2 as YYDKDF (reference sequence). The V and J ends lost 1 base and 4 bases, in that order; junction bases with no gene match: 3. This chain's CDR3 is CATSRGDRQGNTIYF. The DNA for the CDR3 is TGTGCCACCAGCAGAGGGGACAGGCAGGGAAACACCATATATTTT. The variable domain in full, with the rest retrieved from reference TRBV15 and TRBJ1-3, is DAMVIQNPRYQVTQFGKPVTLSCSQTLNHNVMYWYQQKSSQAPKLLFHYYDKDFNNEADTPDNFQSRRPNTSFCFLDIRSPGLGDTAMYLCATSRGDRQGNTIYFGEGSWLTVV.

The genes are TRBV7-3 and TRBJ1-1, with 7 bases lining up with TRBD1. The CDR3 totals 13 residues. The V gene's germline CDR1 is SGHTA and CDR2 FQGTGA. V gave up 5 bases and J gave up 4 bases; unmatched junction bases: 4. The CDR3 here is CASSLGDSTEAFF. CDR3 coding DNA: TGTGCCAGCAGCCTAGGGGACAGCACTGAAGCTTTCTTT. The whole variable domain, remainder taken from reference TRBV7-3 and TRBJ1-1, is GAGVSQTPSNKVTEKGKYVELRCDPISGHTALYWYRQSLGQGPEFLIYFQGTGAADDSGLPNDRFFAVRPEGSVSTLKIQRTERGDSAVYLCASSLGDSTEAFFGQGTRLTVV.

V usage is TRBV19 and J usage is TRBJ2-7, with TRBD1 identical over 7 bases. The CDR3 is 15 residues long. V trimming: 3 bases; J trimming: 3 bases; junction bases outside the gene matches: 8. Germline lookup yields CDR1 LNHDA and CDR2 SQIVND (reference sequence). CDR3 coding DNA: TGTGCCAGTAGTATTCTCGGACAGGCAAACTACGAGCAGTACTTC. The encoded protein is CASSILGQANYEQYF.

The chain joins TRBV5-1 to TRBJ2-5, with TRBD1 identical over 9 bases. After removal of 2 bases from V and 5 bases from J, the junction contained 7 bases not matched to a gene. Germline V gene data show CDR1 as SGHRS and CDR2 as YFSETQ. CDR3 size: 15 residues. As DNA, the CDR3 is TGCGCCAGCAGCTTTTCACAGGGGGCTGGTGAGACCCAGTACTTC. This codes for CASSFSQGAGETQYF.

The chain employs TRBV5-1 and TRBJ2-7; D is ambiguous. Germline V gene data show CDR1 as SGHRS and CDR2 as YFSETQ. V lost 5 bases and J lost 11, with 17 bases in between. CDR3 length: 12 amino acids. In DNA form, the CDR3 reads TGCGCCAGCAGGTTCGATGGACGGAGTGAGTACTTC. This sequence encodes CASRFDGRSEYF.

CDR3 residues: CSAPRVGKQFF. CDR3 nucleotide sequence: TGCAGTGCCCCAAGGGTCGGAAAGCAGTTCTTC. The rearrangement links TRBV20-1 to TRBJ2-1; D remains unclear. Germline assignment: CDR1 DFQATT and CDR2 SNEGSKA (reference sequence). With 6 bases removed from V and 11 bases from J, the gap between germline ends came to 14 bases. The CDR3 length is 11 residues.

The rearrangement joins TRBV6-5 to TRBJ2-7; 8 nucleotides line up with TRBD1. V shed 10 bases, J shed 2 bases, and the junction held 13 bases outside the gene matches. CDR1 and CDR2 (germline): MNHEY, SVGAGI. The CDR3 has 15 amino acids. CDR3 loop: CATQLGQGPAYEQYF. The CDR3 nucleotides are TGTGCCACCCAATTAGGACAGGGACCCGCCTACGAGCAGTACTTC.

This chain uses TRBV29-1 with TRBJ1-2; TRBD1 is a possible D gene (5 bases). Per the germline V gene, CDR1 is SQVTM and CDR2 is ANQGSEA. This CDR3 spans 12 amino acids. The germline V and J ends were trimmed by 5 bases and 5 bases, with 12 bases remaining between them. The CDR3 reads CSVLSWGYGYTF. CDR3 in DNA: TGCAGCGTTTTGTCTTGGGGGTATGGCTACACCTTC.

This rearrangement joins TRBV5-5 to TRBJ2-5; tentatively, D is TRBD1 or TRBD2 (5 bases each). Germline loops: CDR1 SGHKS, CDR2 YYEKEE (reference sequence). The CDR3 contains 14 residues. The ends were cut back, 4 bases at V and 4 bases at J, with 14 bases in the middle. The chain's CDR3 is CASSRDVSGETQYF. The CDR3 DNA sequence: TGTGCCAGCAGCAGGGACGTATCCGGAGAGACCCAGTACTTC.

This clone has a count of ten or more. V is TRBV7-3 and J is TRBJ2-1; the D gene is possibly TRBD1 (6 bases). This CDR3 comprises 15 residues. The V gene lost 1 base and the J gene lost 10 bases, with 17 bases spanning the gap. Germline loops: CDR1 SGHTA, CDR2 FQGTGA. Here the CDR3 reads CASSLKLGAVSEQFF. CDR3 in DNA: TGTGCCAGCAGCTTAAAGCTGGGGGCTGTCAGCGAGCAGTTCTTC.

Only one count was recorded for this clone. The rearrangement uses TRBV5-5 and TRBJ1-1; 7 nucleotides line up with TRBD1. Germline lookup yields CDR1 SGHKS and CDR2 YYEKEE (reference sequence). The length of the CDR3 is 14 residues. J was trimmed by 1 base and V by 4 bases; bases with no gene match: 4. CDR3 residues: CASSARTGNTEAFF. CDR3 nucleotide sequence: TGTGCCAGCAGCGCCCGGACAGGGAACACTGAAGCTTTCTTT.

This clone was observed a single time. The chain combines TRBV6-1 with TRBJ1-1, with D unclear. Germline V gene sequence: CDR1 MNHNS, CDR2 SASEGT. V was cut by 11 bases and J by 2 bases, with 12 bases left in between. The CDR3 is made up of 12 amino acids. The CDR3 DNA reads TGTGCCCCTCGTGCCTCAAACACTGAAGCTTTCTTT. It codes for CAPRASNTEAFF.

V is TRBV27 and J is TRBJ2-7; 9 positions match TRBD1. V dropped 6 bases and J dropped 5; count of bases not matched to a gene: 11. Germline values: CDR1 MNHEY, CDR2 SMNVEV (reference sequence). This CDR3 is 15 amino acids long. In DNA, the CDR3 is TGTGCCAGCAGAGTAACGGGACAGGGTTTCGACGAGCAGTACTTC. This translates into CASRVTGQGFDEQYF.

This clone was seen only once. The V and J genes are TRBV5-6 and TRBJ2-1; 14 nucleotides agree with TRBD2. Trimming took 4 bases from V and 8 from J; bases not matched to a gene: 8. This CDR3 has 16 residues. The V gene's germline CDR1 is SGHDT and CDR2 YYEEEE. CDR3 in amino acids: CASSLAGLAGVYEQFF. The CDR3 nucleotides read TGTGCCAGCAGCCTGGCGGGACTAGCGGGAGTCTATGAGCAGTTCTTC.

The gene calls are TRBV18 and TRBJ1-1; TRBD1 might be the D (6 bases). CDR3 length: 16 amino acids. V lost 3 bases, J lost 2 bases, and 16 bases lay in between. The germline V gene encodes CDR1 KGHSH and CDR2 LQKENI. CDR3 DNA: TGTGCCAGCTCACCGTCACTCAGGGGCCAAAACACTGAAGCTTTCTTT. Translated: CASSPSLRGQNTEAFF.

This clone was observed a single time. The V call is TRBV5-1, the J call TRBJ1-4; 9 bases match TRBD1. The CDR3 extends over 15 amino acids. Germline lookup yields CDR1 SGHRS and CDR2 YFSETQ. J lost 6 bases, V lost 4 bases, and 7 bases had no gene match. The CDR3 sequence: CASSTPDRGDEKLFF. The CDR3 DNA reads TGCGCCAGCAGCACCCCGGACAGGGGAGATGAAAAACTGTTTTTT.

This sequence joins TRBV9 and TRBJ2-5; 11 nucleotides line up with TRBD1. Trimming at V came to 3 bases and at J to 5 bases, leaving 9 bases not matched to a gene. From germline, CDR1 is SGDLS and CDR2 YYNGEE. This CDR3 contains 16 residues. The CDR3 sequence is CASSESDRGREETQYF. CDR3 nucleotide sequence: TGTGCCAGCAGCGAATCGGACAGGGGGCGCGAGGAGACCCAGTACTTC.

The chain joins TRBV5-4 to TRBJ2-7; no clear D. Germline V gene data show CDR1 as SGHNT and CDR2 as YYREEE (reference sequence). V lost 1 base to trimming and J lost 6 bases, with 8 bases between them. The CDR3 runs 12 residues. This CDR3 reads CASSLRPGEQYF. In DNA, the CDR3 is TGTGCCAGCAGCTTGAGGCCCGGCGAGCAGTACTTC. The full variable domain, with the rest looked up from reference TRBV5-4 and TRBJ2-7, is ETGVTQSPTHLIKTRGQQVTLRCSSQSGHNTVSWYQQALGQGPQFIFQYYREEENGRGNFPPRFSGLQFPNYSSELNVNALELDDSALYLCASSLRPGEQYFGPGTRLTVT.

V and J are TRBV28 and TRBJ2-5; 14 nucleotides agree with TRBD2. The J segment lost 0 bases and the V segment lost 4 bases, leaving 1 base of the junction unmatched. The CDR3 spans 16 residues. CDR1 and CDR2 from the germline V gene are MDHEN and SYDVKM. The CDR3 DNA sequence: TGTGCCAGCAGTTGGACTAGCGGGGGGTACCAAGAGACCCAGTACTTC. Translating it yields CASSWTSGGYQETQYF.

The CDR3 spells CAISEDADRGEQYF. The CDR3 DNA reads as TGTGCCATCAGTGAGGACGCGGATCGGGGGGAGCAGTACTTC. V is TRBV10-3 and J is TRBJ2-7; D might be TRBD2 (6 bases). V was clipped by 2 bases and J by 7 bases, with 15 bases between them. This CDR3 has 14 amino acids. Germline CDR1 and CDR2: ENHRY and SYGVKD.

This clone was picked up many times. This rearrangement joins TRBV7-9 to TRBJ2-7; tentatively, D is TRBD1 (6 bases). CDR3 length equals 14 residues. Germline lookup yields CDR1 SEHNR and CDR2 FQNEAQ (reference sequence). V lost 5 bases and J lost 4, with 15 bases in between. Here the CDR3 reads CASSQDSRSYEQYF. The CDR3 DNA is TGTGCCAGCAGCCAGGACAGTCGATCTTACGAGCAGTACTTC.

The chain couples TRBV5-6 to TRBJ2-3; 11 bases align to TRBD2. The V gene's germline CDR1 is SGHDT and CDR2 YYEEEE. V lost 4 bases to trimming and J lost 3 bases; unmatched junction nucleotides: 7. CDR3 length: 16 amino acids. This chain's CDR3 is CASSLMTSGVTDTQYF. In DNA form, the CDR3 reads TGTGCCAGCAGCCTCATGACTAGCGGGGTTACAGATACGCAGTATTTT.

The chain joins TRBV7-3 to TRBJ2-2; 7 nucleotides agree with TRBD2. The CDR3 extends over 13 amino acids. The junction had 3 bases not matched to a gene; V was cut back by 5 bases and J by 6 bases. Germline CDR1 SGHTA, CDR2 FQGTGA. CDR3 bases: TGTGCCAGCAGCCCGGGGGGAGCCGGGGAGCTGTTTTTT. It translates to CASSPGGAGELFF.

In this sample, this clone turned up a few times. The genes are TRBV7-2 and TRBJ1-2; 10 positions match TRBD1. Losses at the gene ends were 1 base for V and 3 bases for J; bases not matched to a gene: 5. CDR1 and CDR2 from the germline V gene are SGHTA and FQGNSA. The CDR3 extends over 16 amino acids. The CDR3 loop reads CASSLGTGGLYYGYTF. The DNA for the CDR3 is TGTGCCAGCAGCTTAGGGACAGGGGGTCTATACTATGGCTACACCTTC.

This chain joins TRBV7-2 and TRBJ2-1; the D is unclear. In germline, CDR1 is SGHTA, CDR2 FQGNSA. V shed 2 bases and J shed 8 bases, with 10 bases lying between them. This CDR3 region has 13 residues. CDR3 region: CASSLNSGDEQFF. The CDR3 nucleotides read TGTGCCAGCAGCTTAAACTCTGGGGATGAGCAGTTCTTC.

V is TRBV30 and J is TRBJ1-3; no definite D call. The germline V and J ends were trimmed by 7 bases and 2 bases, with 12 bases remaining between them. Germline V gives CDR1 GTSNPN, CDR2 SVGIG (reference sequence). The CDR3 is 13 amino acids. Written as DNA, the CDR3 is TGTGCCTATGATCGAGGAACTGGAAACACCATATATTTT. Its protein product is CAYDRGTGNTIYF.

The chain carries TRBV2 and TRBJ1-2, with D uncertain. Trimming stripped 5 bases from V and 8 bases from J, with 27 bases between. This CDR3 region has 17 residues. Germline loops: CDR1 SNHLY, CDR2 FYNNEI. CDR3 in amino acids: CASSPKGSRLVSGGYTF. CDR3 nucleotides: TGTGCCAGCAGTCCCAAAGGTAGCCGGCTTGTATCTGGGGGCTACACCTTC.

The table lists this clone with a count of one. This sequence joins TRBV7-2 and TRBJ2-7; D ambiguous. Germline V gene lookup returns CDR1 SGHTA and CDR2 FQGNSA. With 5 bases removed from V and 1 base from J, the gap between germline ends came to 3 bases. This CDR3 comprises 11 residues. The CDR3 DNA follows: TGTGCCAGCAGCGAATCCTACGAGCAGTACTTC. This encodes CASSESYEQYF.